Given below is one T cell receptor (beta chain) in context. This sample was taken from a study of T cell changes during pregnancy in multiple sclerosis. Germline V gene lookup returns CDR1 SNHLY and CDR2 FYNNEI. The CDR3 sequence is 12 residues long. V lost 8 bases and J 1 base, leaving 6 bases between the germline ends. Method: immunoSEQ multiplex PCR; TCRdb's copy keeps in-frame clones and lacks some. In the table there are 85,000 to 100,000 clones, 92% of which are singletons. This receptor was obtained from a female donor with multiple sclerosis, enrolled in a pregnancy study. Sequenced here: peripheral blood, sampled after pregnancy. This chain connects TRBV2 to TRBJ1-5; D is uncertain. CDR3 protein: CASEASNQPQHF. DNA of the CDR3: TGTGCCAGCGAGGCGAGCAATCAGCCCCAGCATTTT.